What follows are 17 T cell receptor beta chains derived from one specimen sequenced in a study of T cells in Graves' hyperthyroidism and ophthalmopathy. TCR beta CDR3 regions were amplified from RNA transcripts. With the HTBI primer set, the TCR CDR3 went through a first round of RT-PCR. TCRdb called the multiplex PCR reads again in MiXCR, with one record for every CDR3 protein. The data hold approximately 530,000 distinct CDR3 sequences, with just under 20% observed a single time. Material for sequencing was blood. The receptors come from a man aged 40-55 years with Graves' ophthalmopathy.

Of note for this clonotype: A much larger clone sits a single nucleotide away, making a read error possible. The CDR3: CASSRARGNTDTQYF. CDR3 DNA: TGTGCCAGCAGTCGGGCTAGAGGTAACACAGATACGCAGTATTTT. V usage is TRBV12-3 or TRBV12-4 and J usage is TRBJ2-3, with D unresolved. The length of the CDR3 is 15 residues. V lost 5 bases, J lost 2 bases, and 14 bases lay in between.

The chain recombines TRBV6-1 with TRBJ1-1, with a weak D call TRBD1 (5 bases). The V end lost 6 bases, the J end lost 6 bases, and 11 bases lay between the germline ends. Germline CDR1 reads MNHNS; CDR2 reads SASEGT. The CDR3 totals 12 residues. Here the CDR3 reads CASSGRVAEAFF. The DNA for the CDR3 is TGTGCCAGCAGCGGCAGGGTAGCTGAAGCTTTCTTT.

The table lists this clonotype with a few counts. The chain uses TRBV2 and TRBJ2-5; D is possibly TRBD1 or TRBD2 (5 bases each). Germline-derived CDR1 and CDR2 are SNHLY and FYNNEI. V gave up 1 base and J gave up 0 bases, with 9 bases separating them. The CDR3 contains 15 residues. Here the CDR3 DNA reads TGTGCCAGCAGTGAAGTTTTGGGGGACCAAGAGACCCAGTACTTC. Protein: CASSEVLGDQETQYF. The complete variable domain, with remaining parts taken from reference TRBV2 and TRBJ2-5, reads EPEVTQTPSHQVTQMGQEVILRCVPISNHLYFYWYRQILGQKVEFLVSFYNNEISEKSEIFDDQFSVERPDGSNFTLKIRSTKLEDSAMYFCASSEVLGDQETQYFGPGTRLLVL.

The chain carries TRBV13 and TRBJ1-1; the match to TRBD1 covers 8 bases. The CDR3 contains 14 residues. The ends lost 3 bases at V and 1 base at J; junction bases unmatched: 1. Germline V lookup: CDR1 PRHDT, CDR2 FYEKMQ (reference sequence). CDR3 nucleotide sequence: TGTGCCAGCAGCTTGGACAGGGAGAACACTGAAGCTTTCTTT. As protein: CASSLDRENTEAFF.

V is TRBV2 and J is TRBJ1-4, with D perhaps matching TRBD1 (5 bases). The CDR3 is 16 residues long. V was shortened by 6 bases and J by 0 bases, with 14 bases between the two germline ends. Germline V gene sequence: CDR1 SNHLY, CDR2 FYNNEI. CDR3 residues: CASRRVTAPTNEKLFF. The DNA for the CDR3 is TGTGCCAGCAGAAGGGTGACAGCTCCAACTAATGAAAAACTGTTTTTT. Looking up the rest from reference TRBV2 and TRBJ1-4 gives the full variable domain: EPEVTQTPSHQVTQMGQEVILRCVPISNHLYFYWYRQILGQKVEFLVSFYNNEISEKSEIFDDQFSVERPDGSNFTLKIRSTKLEDSAMYFCASRRVTAPTNEKLFFGSGTQLSVL.

This clonotype was seen many times. The J gene is TRBJ2-1, the V gene TRBV28; 11 bases fit TRBD2. The CDR3 contains 19 residues. Trimming took 3 bases from V and 3 from J; bases not matched to a gene: 13. Germline V gene data show CDR1 as MDHEN and CDR2 as SYDVKM. The CDR3 coding sequence is TGTGCCAGCAGTTTTGGATCCCATAGGACTAGCGGGTACTACAATGAGCAGTTCTTC. This encodes CASSFGSHRTSGYYNEQFF.

This clonotype was detected ten times or more. V is TRBV11-2 and J is TRBJ2-5, with 10 bases matching TRBD2. The germline V gene has CDR1 SGHAT and CDR2 FQNNGV. Losses at the gene ends were 5 bases for V and 3 bases for J; bases not matched to a gene: 9. This CDR3 has 16 amino acids. The CDR3 sequence is CASSPFTGTSEETQYF. The CDR3 nucleotides are TGTGCCAGCAGCCCCTTCACCGGGACTAGCGAAGAGACCCAGTACTTC. The full variable domain, in which reference TRBV11-2 and TRBJ2-5 provide the parts outside the CDR3, is EAGVAQSPRYKIIEKRQSVAFWCNPISGHATLYWYQQILGQGPKLLIQFQNNGVVDDSQLPKDRFSAERLKGVDSTLKIQPAKLEDSAVYLCASSPFTGTSEETQYFGPGTRLLVL.

The CDR3 protein is CASSQVGRKEKLFF. The CDR3 DNA follows: TGCGCCAGCAGCCAAGTTGGCAGGAAAGAAAAACTGTTTTTT. V and J are TRBV4-1 and TRBJ1-4; no definite D call. The CDR3 loop spans 14 amino acids. Trimming removed 1 base at V and 8 bases at J, with 11 bases between. CDR1 and CDR2 (germline): MGHRA, YSYEKL.

This clonotype came up many times. The gene calls are TRBV11-2 and TRBJ2-7; D is unresolved. Germline V gene lookup returns CDR1 SGHAT and CDR2 FQNNGV. The CDR3 contains 16 residues. The V end lost 3 bases, the J end lost 2 bases, and 17 bases lay between the germline ends. CDR3: CASSFTGSPMTYEQYF. DNA for the CDR3: TGTGCCAGCAGCTTCACGGGCTCACCCATGACCTACGAGCAGTACTTC.

This clonotype has a count of ten or more. The chain carries TRBV27 and TRBJ2-1, with 9 bases fitting TRBD2. Germline V CDR1 and CDR2: MNHEY, SMNVEV (reference sequence). The CDR3 is made up of 14 amino acids. Unmatched junction bases numbered 5, after V lost 7 bases and J lost 4 bases. CDR3 amino acids: CASKTSGGYNEQFF. The CDR3 region has the DNA TGTGCCAGCAAGACTAGCGGAGGATACAATGAGCAGTTCTTC.

The V and J genes are TRBV5-6 and TRBJ2-5, with TRBD2 as a possible D gene (5 bases). This CDR3 contains 15 residues. V was pared by 4 bases and J by 3 bases, with 16 bases between. The V gene's germline CDR1 is SGHDT and CDR2 YYEEEE. The CDR3 loop reads CASSLYGVAEETQYF. The CDR3 nucleotides read TGTGCCAGCAGCCTCTACGGGGTGGCTGAAGAGACCCAGTACTTC.

This clonotype occurred a few times. The chain carries TRBV19 and TRBJ2-7, with D uncertain. Germline lookup yields CDR1 LNHDA and CDR2 SQIVND (reference sequence). Between the trimmed V and J ends, which lost 10 bases and 7 bases, there was a span of 11 bases. The CDR3 is 10 residues long. CDR3 DNA: TGTGCCATGCGTGTGGGGGAGCAGTACTTC. Translated: CAMRVGEQYF.

In its sample, this clonotype was seen a few times. The chain recombines TRBV25-1 with TRBJ2-3; possibly TRBD1 for D (5 bases). Germline values: CDR1 MGHDK, CDR2 SYGVNS. The CDR3 covers 14 residues. Trimming stripped 3 bases from V and 0 bases from J, with 7 bases between. The CDR3 nucleotides read TGTGCCAGCAGTGACAGGGTGAGCACAGATACGCAGTATTTT. It encodes CASSDRVSTDTQYF.

This clonotype was detected only once. The chain recombines TRBV28 with TRBJ2-1; TRBD1 matches 10 bases. This CDR3 has 16 residues. Germline V lookup: CDR1 MDHEN, CDR2 SYDVKM. The V gene end was trimmed by 6 bases and the J gene end by 0 bases; junction bases not matched to a gene: 5. Here the CDR3 reads CASRGQGERSYNEQFF. The CDR3 nucleotides are TGTGCCAGCAGAGGACAGGGGGAGCGCTCCTACAATGAGCAGTTCTTC. The full variable domain, its missing parts supplied by reference TRBV28 and TRBJ2-1, is DVKVTQSSRYLVKRTGEKVFLECVQDMDHENMFWYRQDPGLGLRLIYFSYDVKMKEKGDIPEGYSVSREKKERFSLILESASTNQTSMYLCASRGQGERSYNEQFFGPGTRLTVL.

There are many counts of this clonotype. Here the CDR3 reads CASSSGAKLFF. The DNA for the CDR3 is TGTGCCAGCAGTTCTGGGGCGAAACTGTTTTTT. J is TRBJ1-4 and V is TRBV7-2, with TRBD1 as a possible D gene (5 bases). In germline, CDR1 is SGHTA, CDR2 FQGNSA. V was trimmed by 6 bases and J by 11 bases, leaving 10 bases between them. The CDR3 is 11 amino acids.

The sample holds a few counts of this clonotype. This chain uses TRBV5-1 with TRBJ1-1; weak D call: TRBD1 (5 bases). This CDR3 comprises 16 residues. Germline CDR1 reads SGHRS; CDR2 reads YFSETQ. With 1 base removed from V and 6 bases from J, the gap between germline ends came to 19 bases. In DNA form, the CDR3 reads TGCGCCAGCAGCTTGAGGGCAGGGTCGGAGTGGGCTGAAGCTTTCTTT. As protein: CASSLRAGSEWAEAFF. The entire variable domain, with the rest obtained from reference TRBV5-1 and TRBJ1-1, is as follows: KAGVTQTPRYLIKTRGQQVTLSCSPISGHRSVSWYQQTPGQGLQFLFEYFSETQRNKGNFPGRFSGRQFSNSRSEMNVSTLELGDSALYLCASSLRAGSEWAEAFFGQGTRLTVV.

V gene TRBV5-8 combines with J gene TRBJ1-2; the D is unclear. The V gene's germline CDR1 is SGHTS and CDR2 YDEGEE. Trimming pared 3 bases from V and 8 bases from J, leaving 14 bases between. The CDR3 totals 13 residues. CDR3 coding DNA: TGTGCCAGCAGCTGGGGAACGCTACGAGGCTACACCTTC. This gives the protein CASSWGTLRGYTF.